This T cell receptor beta chain was obtained from a study of shared clonotypes between healthy human individuals. Overall study results and limits: Clonotypes that were shared across a handful of donors made up about 5.1% of naive CD4 clonotypes.

Some clones are missing from TCRdb's copy, which holds only in-frame ones; the method was immunoSEQ multiplex PCR. In the table there are about 380,000 clones, 90% to 98% of which are singletons. Trimming shortened V by 0 bases and J by 5 bases, and 10 bases separated the two germline ends. The CDR3 spans 14 residues. The germline V gene encodes CDR1 MGHDK and CDR2 SYGVNS. On this clone: Its antigen is still unknown.

All of the donors resided in Nashville, Tennessee, and each was a Caucasian adult. Sequenced input: memory CD8+ T cells sorted from blood. Noted subset: CD45RO+ cells pooled with CCR7-negative TemRA cells. The TCR was taken from a man aged 30-40 years in good health. The chain is built from TRBV25-1 and TRBJ1-1; D uncertain. The CDR3 loop reads CASSEYIGGTEAFF. CDR3 in DNA: TGTGCCAGCAGTGAATATATCGGAGGGACTGAAGCTTTCTTT.